These T cell receptor beta chains were read from a single sample in a study of beta chain features in type 1 diabetes. TCRdb's table, derived via immunoSEQ multiplex PCR, lists solely in-frame clones and lacks some. The sample carries a few hundred thousand clones, 25% to 30% recorded once. Sequencing was done on a sample of central memory CD4+ T cells from blood. These receptors came from a man aged 25-45 years in good health. The CDR3 runs from the conserved cysteine through the conserved F or W. Each record gives: clone size, D gene, J gene, V gene, CDR3 DNA, CDR3 protein. D genes are given only for firm matches. Expanded clones are given a class, and other clones once, few, many or no size at all.

- - TRBJ2-2 TRBV5-6 TGTGCCAGCAGCAGGGGAAGGTTCAGCGGGGAGCTGTTTTTT CASSRGRFSGELFF
- TRBD2 TRBJ2-1 TRBV5-4 TGTGCCAGCAGCTTGGAGTTGCGGGGGGCCAACAATGAGCAGTTCTTC CASSLELRGANNEQFF
many TRBD2 TRBJ2-1 TRBV15 TGTGCCACCAGGGATAGCGGGAGTAATGAGCAGTTCTTC CATRDSGSNEQFF
- TRBD2 TRBJ2-2 TRBV2 TGTGCCAGCAGTCCGGGACTAGCACCCACCGGGGAGCTGTTTTTT CASSPGLAPTGELFF
few - TRBJ2-2 TRBV7-2 TGTGCCAGCAGCCGCACCGGGACTCCGAACACCGGGGAGCTGTTTTTT CASSRTGTPNTGELFF
few - TRBJ2-4 TRBV10-3 TGTGCCATCAGTGAGTCGAACGGGATTCAAAACATTCAGTACTTC CAISESNGIQNIQYF
many - TRBJ1-2 TRBV2 TGTGCCAGCAGTCCCCCGAAAGGCTACACCTTC CASSPPKGYTF
- - TRBJ2-1 TRBV11-3 TGTGCCAGCAGCTTAGATCCAAATGAGCAGTTCTTC CASSLDPNEQFF
few - TRBJ2-5 TRBV30 TGTGCCTGGAGCATCAGGGAAGAGACCCAGTACTTC CAWSIREETQYF
- - TRBJ2-3 TRBV15 TGTGCCACCAGCCCGGGCGCAGATACGCAGTATTTT CATSPGADTQYF
few - TRBJ2-3 TRBV25-1 TGTGCCAGCAGTGGAACGGGAGATCTGGATACGCAGTATTTT CASSGTGDLDTQYF
few TRBD2 TRBJ2-7 TRBV4-2 TGTGCCAGCAGCCAACCGGGACTAGGCACCGACGAGCAGTACTTC CASSQPGLGTDEQYF
few - TRBJ1-1 TRBV18 TGTGCCAGCTCACCTGACAGGCCAGAAACTGAAGCTTTCTTT CASSPDRPETEAFF
few - TRBJ2-7 TRBV7-2 TGTGCCAGCAGCCGTCTCGGAGGGTCCTACGAGCAGTACTTC CASSRLGGSYEQYF
- - TRBJ2-1 TRBV7-6 TGTGCCAGCAGCTTAGCTGGGGCAGGTGAGCAGTTCTTC CASSLAGAGEQFF
few TRBD1 TRBJ1-2 TRBV30 TGTGCCTGGAGATCCCCCGGGACAGGGGGATCGAGGGGCTACACCTTC CAWRSPGTGGSRGYTF
- - TRBJ2-5 TRBV28 TGTGCCAGCAGCCCCGGTGCGGTACGAGAGACCCAGTACTTC CASSPGAVRETQYF
many - TRBJ2-4 TRBV9 TGTGCCAGCAGCGTGGGAACAGGCAAAAACATTCAGTACTTC CASSVGTGKNIQYF
- - TRBJ2-3 TRBV28 TGTGCCAGCAGTTTACCAATAGATACGCAGTATTTT CASSLPIDTQYF
- - TRBJ2-1 TRBV27 TGTGCCAGCAGCCAAGCGGGAACAGGGATTCGGAATGAGCAGTTCTTC CASSQAGTGIRNEQFF